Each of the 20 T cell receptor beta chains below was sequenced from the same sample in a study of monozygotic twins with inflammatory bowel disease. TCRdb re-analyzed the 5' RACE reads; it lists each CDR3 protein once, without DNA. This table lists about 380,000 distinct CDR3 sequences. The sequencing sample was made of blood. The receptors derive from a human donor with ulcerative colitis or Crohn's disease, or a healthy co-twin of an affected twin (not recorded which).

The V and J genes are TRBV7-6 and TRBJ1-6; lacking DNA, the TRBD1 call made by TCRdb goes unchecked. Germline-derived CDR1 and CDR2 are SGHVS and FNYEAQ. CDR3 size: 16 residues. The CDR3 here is CASSFSAGGTSSPLHF.

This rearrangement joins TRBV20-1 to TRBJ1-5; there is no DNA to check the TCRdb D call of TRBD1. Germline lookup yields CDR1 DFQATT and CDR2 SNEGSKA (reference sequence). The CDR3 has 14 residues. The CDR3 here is CSARDQRGKKPQHF.

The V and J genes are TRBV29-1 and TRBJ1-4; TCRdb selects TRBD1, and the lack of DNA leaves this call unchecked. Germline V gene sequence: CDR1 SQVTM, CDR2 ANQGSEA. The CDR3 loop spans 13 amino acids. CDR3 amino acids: CSVEDRGSEKLFF.

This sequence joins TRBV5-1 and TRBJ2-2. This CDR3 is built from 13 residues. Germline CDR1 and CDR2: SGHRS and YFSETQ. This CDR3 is CASSWGTPGELFF. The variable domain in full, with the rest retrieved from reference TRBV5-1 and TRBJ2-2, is KAGVTQTPRYLIKTRGQQVTLSCSPISGHRSVSWYQQTPGQGLQFLFEYFSETQRNKGNFPGRFSGRQFSNSRSEMNVSTLELGDSALYLCASSWGTPGELFFGEGSRLTVL.

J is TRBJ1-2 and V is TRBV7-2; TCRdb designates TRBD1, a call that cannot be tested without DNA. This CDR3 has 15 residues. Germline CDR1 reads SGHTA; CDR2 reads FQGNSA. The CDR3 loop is CASSLQGLLGYGYTF.

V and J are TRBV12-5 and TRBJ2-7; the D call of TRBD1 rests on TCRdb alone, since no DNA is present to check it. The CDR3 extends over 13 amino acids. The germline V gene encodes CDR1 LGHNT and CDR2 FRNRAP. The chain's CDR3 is CASRATGSYEQYF.

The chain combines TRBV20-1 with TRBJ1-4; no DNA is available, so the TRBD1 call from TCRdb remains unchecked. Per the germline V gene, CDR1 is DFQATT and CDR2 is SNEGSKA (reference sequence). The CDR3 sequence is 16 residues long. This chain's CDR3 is CSATALGQPTNEKLFF.

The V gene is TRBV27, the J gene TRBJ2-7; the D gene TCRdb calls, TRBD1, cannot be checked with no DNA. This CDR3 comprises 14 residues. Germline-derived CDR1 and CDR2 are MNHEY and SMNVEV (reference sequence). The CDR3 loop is CASSLLGHTNEQYF.

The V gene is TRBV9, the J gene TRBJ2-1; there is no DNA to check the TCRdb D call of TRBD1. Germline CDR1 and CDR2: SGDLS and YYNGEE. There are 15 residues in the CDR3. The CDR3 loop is CASSSRDTEYNEQFF.

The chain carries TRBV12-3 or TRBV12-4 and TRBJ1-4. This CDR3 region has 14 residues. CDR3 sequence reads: CASSPTWVGEKLFF.

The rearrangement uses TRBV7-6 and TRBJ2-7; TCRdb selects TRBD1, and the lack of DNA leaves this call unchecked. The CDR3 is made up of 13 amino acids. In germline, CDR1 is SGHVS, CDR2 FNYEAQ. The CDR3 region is CASSLRDRVEQYF.

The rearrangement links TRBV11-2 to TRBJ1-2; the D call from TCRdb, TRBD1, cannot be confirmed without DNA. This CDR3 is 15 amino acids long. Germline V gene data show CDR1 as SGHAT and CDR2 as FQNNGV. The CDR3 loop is CASSPTAPRSYGYTF. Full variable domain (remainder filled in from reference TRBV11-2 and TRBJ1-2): EAGVAQSPRYKIIEKRQSVAFWCNPISGHATLYWYQQILGQGPKLLIQFQNNGVVDDSQLPKDRFSAERLKGVDSTLKIQPAKLEDSAVYLCASSPTAPRSYGYTFGSGTRLTVV.

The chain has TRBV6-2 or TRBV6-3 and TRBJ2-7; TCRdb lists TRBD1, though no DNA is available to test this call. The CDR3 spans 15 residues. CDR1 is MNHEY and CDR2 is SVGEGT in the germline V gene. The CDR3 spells CASSHEQGSTYEQYF.

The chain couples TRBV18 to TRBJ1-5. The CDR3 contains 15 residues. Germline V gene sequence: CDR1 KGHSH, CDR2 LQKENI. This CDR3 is CASSQRQGSNQPQHF.

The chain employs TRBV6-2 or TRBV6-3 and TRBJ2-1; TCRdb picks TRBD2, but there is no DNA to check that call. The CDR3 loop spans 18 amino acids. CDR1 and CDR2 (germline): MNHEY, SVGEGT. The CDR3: CASSYSYPTSGASNEQFF.

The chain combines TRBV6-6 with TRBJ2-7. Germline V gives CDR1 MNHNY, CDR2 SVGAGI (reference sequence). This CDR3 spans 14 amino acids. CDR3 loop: CASRGYVSSYEQYF.

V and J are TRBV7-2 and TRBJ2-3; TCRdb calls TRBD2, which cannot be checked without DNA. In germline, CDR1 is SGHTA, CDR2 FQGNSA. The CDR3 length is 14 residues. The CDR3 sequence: CASDSTSGTDTQYF.

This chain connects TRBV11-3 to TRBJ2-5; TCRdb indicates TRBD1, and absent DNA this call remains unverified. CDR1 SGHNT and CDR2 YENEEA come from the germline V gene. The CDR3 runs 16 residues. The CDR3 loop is CASSLEGTGVQETQYF.

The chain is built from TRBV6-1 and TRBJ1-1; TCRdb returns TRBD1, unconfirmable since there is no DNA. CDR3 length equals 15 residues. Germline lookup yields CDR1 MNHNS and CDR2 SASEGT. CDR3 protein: CASTDTGTVATEAFF.

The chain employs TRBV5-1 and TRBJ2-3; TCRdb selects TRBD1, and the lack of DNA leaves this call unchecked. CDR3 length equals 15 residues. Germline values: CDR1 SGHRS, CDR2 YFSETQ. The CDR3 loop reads CASSRGGGSTDTQYF. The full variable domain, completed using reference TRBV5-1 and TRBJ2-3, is KAGVTQTPRYLIKTRGQQVTLSCSPISGHRSVSWYQQTPGQGLQFLFEYFSETQRNKGNFPGRFSGRQFSNSRSEMNVSTLELGDSALYLCASSRGGGSTDTQYFGPGTRLTVL.